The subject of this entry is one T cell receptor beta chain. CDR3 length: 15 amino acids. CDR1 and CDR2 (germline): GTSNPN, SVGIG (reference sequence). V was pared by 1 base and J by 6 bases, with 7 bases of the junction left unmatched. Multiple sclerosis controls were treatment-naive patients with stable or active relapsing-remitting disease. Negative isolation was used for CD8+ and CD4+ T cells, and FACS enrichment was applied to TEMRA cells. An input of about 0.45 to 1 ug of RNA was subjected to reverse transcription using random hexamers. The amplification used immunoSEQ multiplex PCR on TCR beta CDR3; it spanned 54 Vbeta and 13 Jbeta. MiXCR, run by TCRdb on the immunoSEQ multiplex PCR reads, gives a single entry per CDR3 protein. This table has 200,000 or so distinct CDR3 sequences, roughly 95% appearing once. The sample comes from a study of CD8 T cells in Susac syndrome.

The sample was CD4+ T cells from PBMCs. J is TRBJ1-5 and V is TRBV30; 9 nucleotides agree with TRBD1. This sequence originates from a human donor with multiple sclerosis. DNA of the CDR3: TGTGCCTGGAGTGCCACAGGGGGCGAAGGTCAGCCCCAGCATTTT. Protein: CAWSATGGEGQPQHF.